One and the same sample provided the 10 T cell receptor beta chains below, sequenced in a study of T cells in Graves' hyperthyroidism and ophthalmopathy. Amplification of TCR beta CDR3 regions was performed using RNA transcripts as template. With the HTBI primer set, the TCR CDR3 went through a first round of RT-PCR. TCRdb re-called the multiplex PCR reads through MiXCR, storing one row per CDR3 protein. Altogether about 290,000 distinct CDR3 sequences are present, about 13% being singletons, with the ten largest covering 7.9%. Sequenced input: blood. All receptors derive from a woman aged 40 to 49 with Graves' hyperthyroidism.

Only a few counts were recorded for this clonotype. V usage is TRBV5-1 and J usage is TRBJ2-7; D may be TRBD2 (6 bases). With 1 base removed from V and 3 bases from J, the gap between germline ends came to 11 bases. The length of the CDR3 is 14 residues. In germline, CDR1 is SGHRS, CDR2 YFSETQ. The CDR3 DNA follows: TGCGCCAGCAGCTTGCCGGGAGTAGTCTACGAGCAGTACTTC. This gives the protein CASSLPGVVYEQYF. Complete variable domain (other parts from reference TRBV5-1 and TRBJ2-7): KAGVTQTPRYLIKTRGQQVTLSCSPISGHRSVSWYQQTPGQGLQFLFEYFSETQRNKGNFPGRFSGRQFSNSRSEMNVSTLELGDSALYLCASSLPGVVYEQYFGPGTRLTVT.

This clonotype was counted ten times or more. The rearrangement uses TRBV7-9 and TRBJ2-3; 10 bases are shared with TRBD2. Germline-derived CDR1 and CDR2 are SEHNR and FQNEAQ (reference sequence). This CDR3 comprises 18 residues. Trimming removed 5 bases from V and 0 bases from J; junction bases left unmatched: 11. This chain's CDR3 is CASSDTGTSATSTDTQYF. DNA for the CDR3: TGTGCCAGCAGCGATACCGGGACTAGCGCTACTAGCACAGATACGCAGTATTTT.

The chain is built from TRBV18 and TRBJ1-3; D remains ambiguous. Per the germline V gene, CDR1 is KGHSH and CDR2 is LQKENI. V was shortened by 2 bases and J by 0 bases, with 5 bases between the two germline ends. The CDR3 consists of 14 residues. CDR3 region: CASSPGLSGNTIYF. In DNA form, the CDR3 reads TGTGCCAGCTCACCAGGCCTCTCTGGAAACACCATATATTTT.

This clonotype was found many times. The chain joins TRBV19 to TRBJ1-1; TRBD1 might be the D (6 bases). V was trimmed by 5 bases and J by 6 bases, leaving 19 bases between them. This CDR3 comprises 15 residues. In germline, CDR1 is LNHDA, CDR2 SQIVND (reference sequence). CDR3 in amino acids: CASSLEGVGISEAFF. CDR3 sequence (DNA): TGTGCCAGTAGTTTGGAGGGGGTAGGGATATCTGAAGCTTTCTTT.

This clonotype was counted many times. This chain joins TRBV10-3 and TRBJ1-1; no firm D call. CDR1 and CDR2 from the germline V gene are ENHRY and SYGVKD. The V and J ends lost 0 bases and 1 base respectively, with 9 bases between them. This CDR3 has 15 residues. The CDR3 loop is CAISESLRENTEAFF. CDR3 nucleotide sequence: TGTGCCATCAGTGAGTCCTTGCGGGAGAACACTGAAGCTTTCTTT.

This clonotype appeared many times. The chain combines TRBV7-6 with TRBJ2-7; TRBD1 agrees at 8 bases. This CDR3 has 15 residues. The V gene's germline CDR1 is SGHVS and CDR2 FNYEAQ. The ends lost 5 bases at V and 3 bases at J; junction bases unmatched: 9. CDR3 DNA: TGTGCCAGCAGCCCAGGACAGGGTCAATTCTACGAGCAGTACTTC. Protein: CASSPGQGQFYEQYF.

The chain is built from TRBV28 and TRBJ2-5; 10 nucleotides line up with TRBD2. The V gene's germline CDR1 is MDHEN and CDR2 SYDVKM. Losses at the gene ends were 4 bases for V and 0 bases for J; bases not matched to a gene: 5. This CDR3 is built from 16 residues. For the CDR3, the DNA is TGTGCCAGCAGTTCGCAAGCGGGAGGGTACCAAGAGACCCAGTACTTC. This translates into CASSSQAGGYQETQYF.

This rearrangement joins TRBV27 to TRBJ2-7, with TRBD2 as a possible D gene (6 bases). V lost 10 bases and J 4 bases, leaving 20 bases between the germline ends. Germline CDR1 MNHEY, CDR2 SMNVEV (reference sequence). This CDR3 is built from 14 residues. This CDR3 is CANSPTSRSYEQYF. The CDR3, as DNA: TGTGCCAACAGCCCCACTAGCAGGAGTTACGAGCAGTACTTC.

This clonotype was recorded many times. The rearrangement links TRBV2 to TRBJ2-1, with D perhaps matching TRBD1 (6 bases). The V gene lost 3 bases and the J gene lost 6 bases, with 12 bases spanning the gap. Germline loops: CDR1 SNHLY, CDR2 FYNNEI. CDR3 length: 14 amino acids. The CDR3 loop reads CASSDRLGGNEQFF. The CDR3 bases are TGTGCCAGCAGTGATCGCCTAGGGGGCAATGAGCAGTTCTTC.

This clonotype was seen ten or more times. This chain uses TRBV3-1 with TRBJ1-1, with D hard to call. Germline V gene sequence: CDR1 LGHDT, CDR2 YNNKEL (reference sequence). Trimming removed 2 bases at V and 0 bases at J, with 4 bases between. CDR3 length: 13 residues. CDR3 region: CASSQTLNTEAFF. The CDR3 DNA reads TGTGCCAGCAGCCAAACACTGAACACTGAAGCTTTCTTT.